A selection of T cell receptor beta chains follows, all from one sample in a study of identical twins. Each CDR3 protein gets one entry after TCRdb re-called the 5' RACE reads with MiXCR. The data contain hundreds of thousands of distinct CDR3 sequences, 21% of them singletons. This same sample was also part of a study on T cells expressing NK-cell markers.

The specimen was PBMCs. The receptors come from a woman aged 18-29 years in good health. CDR3s include the opening cysteine and the closing phenylalanine or tryptophan. D genes are given only for firm matches. Clone size is shown for a subset of rows, as once, few, many or a class of expanded clone.

d_call: TRBD1
clone_size: many
j_call: TRBJ1-1
v_call: TRBV27
cdr3_aa: CASAKTGPNTEAFF
cdr3_nt: TGTGCCAGCGCCAAGACAGGGCCGAACACTGAAGCTTTCTTT

d_call: .
clone_size: .
j_call: TRBJ2-2
v_call: TRBV5-1
cdr3_aa: CASSLGRLTGELFF
cdr3_nt: TGCGCCAGCAGCTTAGGGAGACTCACCGGGGAGCTGTTTTTT

d_call: TRBD1
clone_size: .
j_call: TRBJ2-1
v_call: TRBV5-6
cdr3_aa: CASSKPRDSYNEQFF
cdr3_nt: TGTGCCAGCAGTAAACCCCGGGACAGTTACAATGAGCAGTTCTTC

d_call: TRBD1
clone_size: .
j_call: TRBJ2-3
v_call: TRBV4-2
cdr3_aa: CASSPEGALRPTDTQYF
cdr3_nt: TGTGCCAGCAGCCCAGAGGGGGCCTTACGCCCCACAGATACGCAGTATTTT

d_call: TRBD1
clone_size: few
j_call: TRBJ1-1
v_call: TRBV4-1
cdr3_aa: CASRQGYNEAFF
cdr3_nt: TGCGCCAGTCGACAGGGGTATAATGAAGCTTTCTTT

d_call: TRBD1
clone_size: .
j_call: TRBJ2-7
v_call: TRBV5-5
cdr3_aa: CASSPPGQGPYEQYF
cdr3_nt: TGTGCCAGCAGCCCACCGGGACAGGGACCCTACGAGCAGTACTTC

d_call: .
clone_size: few
j_call: TRBJ1-1
v_call: TRBV12-3/TRBV12-4
cdr3_aa: CASSSGAGFLNTEAFF
cdr3_nt: TGTGCCAGCAGCTCCGGGGCTGGCTTCCTGAACACTGAAGCTTTCTTT

d_call: .
clone_size: .
j_call: TRBJ2-2
v_call: TRBV7-9
cdr3_aa: CASSSARDIAGELFF
cdr3_nt: TGTGCCAGCAGCTCCGCCCGGGACATCGCCGGGGAGCTGTTTTTT

d_call: TRBD2
clone_size: .
j_call: TRBJ2-7
v_call: TRBV6-5
cdr3_aa: CASSYSRKTTSGFGEQYF
cdr3_nt: TGTGCCAGCAGTTACTCACGAAAAACGACTAGCGGGTTTGGCGAGCAGTACTTC

d_call: .
clone_size: .
j_call: TRBJ2-1
v_call: TRBV12-3/TRBV12-4
cdr3_aa: CASSFSPVYNEQFF
cdr3_nt: TGTGCCAGCAGTTTCTCCCCTGTTTACAATGAGCAGTTCTTC

d_call: TRBD1
clone_size: few
j_call: TRBJ1-1
v_call: TRBV29-1
cdr3_aa: CSVGQGAGEAFF
cdr3_nt: TGCAGCGTCGGTCAGGGGGCAGGTGAAGCTTTCTTT

d_call: .
clone_size: many
j_call: TRBJ1-1
v_call: TRBV5-1
cdr3_aa: CASSLAGRTTEAFF
cdr3_nt: TGCGCCAGCAGCTTGGCCGGACGGACCACTGAAGCTTTCTTT

d_call: .
clone_size: .
j_call: TRBJ2-3
v_call: TRBV7-2
cdr3_aa: CATVEVGYTQYF
cdr3_nt: TGTGCCACCGTTGAGGTGGGATATACGCAGTATTTT

d_call: TRBD1
clone_size: many
j_call: TRBJ2-3
v_call: TRBV10-3
cdr3_aa: CAISSDREDTQYF
cdr3_nt: TGTGCCATCAGTTCTGACAGGGAGGATACGCAGTATTTT

d_call: .
clone_size: .
j_call: TRBJ2-1
v_call: TRBV5-4
cdr3_aa: CASSRFGATRWNEQFF
cdr3_nt: TGTGCCAGCAGCAGGTTTGGGGCTACCAGATGGAATGAGCAGTTCTTC

d_call: TRBD1
clone_size: .
j_call: TRBJ2-1
v_call: TRBV5-1
cdr3_aa: CASSSGQGGWDEQFF
cdr3_nt: TGCGCCAGCAGCTCAGGACAGGGGGGGTGGGATGAGCAGTTCTTC

d_call: .
clone_size: .
j_call: TRBJ2-3
v_call: TRBV20-1
cdr3_aa: CSALPVGGRGTDTQYF
cdr3_nt: TGCAGCGCTCTACCGGTCGGGGGTCGGGGCACAGATACGCAGTATTTT

d_call: .
clone_size: few
j_call: TRBJ1-1
v_call: TRBV10-3
cdr3_aa: CAISENRDTEAFF
cdr3_nt: TGTGCCATCAGTGAGAACAGGGACACTGAAGCTTTCTTT

d_call: .
clone_size: few
j_call: TRBJ2-2
v_call: TRBV7-8
cdr3_aa: CASSLVSWGTGELFF
cdr3_nt: TGTGCCAGCAGCTTAGTATCCTGGGGTACCGGGGAGCTGTTTTTT

d_call: .
clone_size: few
j_call: TRBJ2-7
v_call: TRBV12-3/TRBV12-4
cdr3_aa: CASRTTASYEQYF
cdr3_nt: TGTGCCAGCAGGACGACAGCGTCTTACGAGCAGTACTTC

d_call: TRBD1
clone_size: few
j_call: TRBJ1-1
v_call: TRBV27
cdr3_aa: CASSQDRETEAFF
cdr3_nt: TGTGCCAGCAGTCAAGACAGGGAAACTGAAGCTTTCTTT

d_call: TRBD2
clone_size: .
j_call: TRBJ2-5
v_call: TRBV7-2
cdr3_aa: CASSPLGGSVTETQYF
cdr3_nt: TGTGCCAGCAGCCCCCTGGGCGGGAGTGTTACGGAGACCCAGTACTTC

d_call: .
clone_size: few
j_call: TRBJ2-5
v_call: TRBV20-1
cdr3_aa: CSASRLGLGQETQYF
cdr3_nt: TGCAGTGCTAGTAGGCTTGGACTGGGCCAAGAGACCCAGTACTTC